This T cell receptor (beta chain) came from a study of identical twins. MiXCR was run by TCRdb on the 5' RACE reads, yielding one entry per CDR3 protein. This table holds fewer than 350,000 distinct CDR3 sequences, about 8% found once. This clonotype was detected only a few times. Its antigen is currently unknown. Healthy Caucasians supplied all donations. The CDR3 consists of 17 residues. V shed 3 bases and J shed 6 bases, with 20 bases lying between them. Germline V gene sequence: CDR1 SGHAT, CDR2 FQNNGV. Broader study findings: A cross-sectional statistical analysis, not follow-up of the same donors, supported the conclusions. Invariant MAIT and iNKT cells are populations that could partly confound zero-insertion analyses.

The same sample was also used in a study of yellow fever vaccine responses in identical twins. This second report adds: Reportedly, the T cell response mounted by twins to vaccine seemed partly convergent, partly personalized.

The V gene is TRBV11-2, the J gene TRBJ2-2; D might be TRBD1 or TRBD2, each matching 6 bases. Sequenced input: memory (CD45RO+) T cells sorted from blood. This clonotype was sampled from a woman under 30 in good health. The CDR3 spells CASSFRVGGGSSGELFF. CDR3 in DNA: TGTGCCAGCAGCTTCAGGGTGGGGGGCGGATCATCCGGGGAGCTGTTTTTT.